The sequence of this T cell receptor beta chain was determined in a study of regulatory T cells in long-lasting Graves disease. This clonotype has only a few counts. Stated time point: newly diagnosed GD, antithyroid drugs for less than 3 months. RNA from PBMCs was the source of the TCR library. Peripheral blood, at roughly 9 milliliters, went into EDTA tubes. In building TCR beta libraries, iRepertoire HTBI primers were used together with Arm-PCR of CDR3 regions. MiXCR, applied by TCRdb to the multiplex PCR reads, yields one record per CDR3 protein. The table has 300,000 to 450,000 distinct CDR3 sequences, about a sixth seen once. The receptor was isolated from a female donor with Graves disease. This specimen consisted of peripheral blood mononuclear cells (PBMCs), obtained at new diagnosis, from a patient treated with antithyroid drugs.

CDR3 sequence reads: CASSLSGSGNQPQHF. As DNA, the CDR3 is TGTGCCAGCAGCCTCTCGGGTTCGGGCAATCAGCCCCAGCATTTT. The rearrangement joins TRBV6-2 or TRBV6-3 to TRBJ1-5; D not resolved. Trimming removed 6 bases at V and 2 bases at J, with 14 bases between. From germline, CDR1 is MNHEY and CDR2 SVGEGT. This CDR3 has 15 amino acids.